A selection of T cell receptor beta chains follows, all from one sample in a study of preoperative IRX-2 immunotherapy in early breast cancer. The repertoire was sequenced with immunoSEQ multiplex PCR; TCRdb's copy has only in-frame clones and lacks some. This table has about 6,000 clones, under 85% appearing once. Sequenced here: tumor tissue, sampled before IRX-2 immunotherapy. The receptors come from a human donor with breast cancer. CDR3s include the opening cysteine and the closing phenylalanine or tryptophan. The order of the fields is V gene, J gene, clone size, D gene, CDR3 protein, CDR3 DNA. The D gene is left open where the match is weak. Clone sizes are given selectively: once, few, many, or a class where the clone is expanded.

TRBV6-8	TRBJ2-1	.	.	CASINVGGRDNEQFF	TGTGCCAGCATCAACGTGGGGGGGCGCGACAATGAGCAGTTCTTC
TRBV18	TRBJ1-1	.	.	CASSPGVSGGTEAFF	TGTGCCAGCTCACCAGGGGTCAGCGGTGGGACTGAAGCTTTCTTT
TRBV6-8	TRBJ1-1	.	.	CASSQGSLNTEAFF	TGTGCCAGCAGTCAGGGTTCTCTGAACACTGAAGCTTTCTTT
TRBV30	TRBJ1-5	.	.	CAWRDEDSHLEPQHF	TGTGCCTGGAGGGACGAGGACAGCCACCTAGAGCCCCAGCATTTT
TRBV19	TRBJ1-1	.	.	CASSIRQGRTEAFF	TGTGCCAGTAGTATTCGGCAGGGGAGGACTGAAGCTTTCTTT
TRBV7-6	TRBJ2-5	.	.	CASSLSPVTETQYF	TGTGCCAGCAGCTTGTCCCCGGTTACGGAGACCCAGTACTTC
TRBV11-3	TRBJ2-7	.	TRBD1	CASSPVFKTGNYEQYF	TGTGCCAGCAGCCCGGTCTTCAAGACAGGGAACTACGAGCAGTACTTC
TRBV19	TRBJ1-5	.	.	CASSIRQGNQPQHF	TGTGCCAGTAGTATCCGACAGGGCAATCAGCCCCAGCATTTT
TRBV28	TRBJ2-1	.	TRBD2	CASTPGGAMGTNEQFF	TGTGCCAGCACCCCGGGGGGGGCCATGGGGACCAATGAGCAGTTCTTC
TRBV30	TRBJ1-3	once	.	CAWSFTESSGNTIYF	TGTGCCTGGTCCTTTACTGAAAGCTCTGGAAACACCATATATTTT
TRBV6-8	TRBJ2-7	.	.	CASEGGHSDDYEQYF	TGTGCCAGCGAGGGGGGACACTCCGATGATTACGAGCAGTACTTC
TRBV5-1	TRBJ2-2	.	TRBD2	CASRTSGNTGELFF	TGCGCCAGCCGGACTAGCGGGAACACCGGGGAGCTGTTTTTT
TRBV18	TRBJ1-1	.	TRBD1	CASSLTGDTEAFF	TGTGCCAGCTCACTAACAGGGGACACTGAAGCTTTCTTT
TRBV6-8	TRBJ1-4	once	.	CASSYRVISATNEKLFF	TGTGCCAGCAGTTACCGGGTAATATCGGCAACTAATGAAAAACTGTTTTTT
TRBV11-3	TRBJ1-5	few	.	CASSLGETGYQPQHF	TGTGCCAGCAGCTTGGGCGAGACAGGCTATCAGCCCCAGCATTTT
TRBV7-1	TRBJ1-1	once	.	CASSPKGQGKAFF	TGTGCCAGCAGCCCAAAAGGGCAGGGGAAAGCTTTCTTT
TRBV18	TRBJ1-2	.	.	CASSQRREDGYTF	TGTGCCAGCTCACAGCGGCGGGAAGATGGCTACACCTTC
TRBV11-3	TRBJ2-3	.	TRBD1	CASSLGFGVGTGGADTQYF	TGTGCCAGCAGCTTAGGATTTGGGGTCGGGACAGGGGGAGCAGATACGCAGTATTTT
TRBV18	TRBJ1-5	.	.	CASSPPSGAPNQPQHF	TGTGCCAGCTCACCACCGTCCGGGGCCCCCAATCAGCCCCAGCATTTT
TRBV6-8	TRBJ1-2	once	.	CASSYSTGYYGYTF	TGTGCCAGCAGTTACTCAACAGGATACTATGGCTACACCTTC
TRBV29-1	TRBJ1-1	.	.	CSAAEGSNTEAFF	TGCAGCGCTGCGGAGGGGTCGAACACTGAAGCTTTCTTT
TRBV6-8	TRBJ2-3	.	.	CASSGRTVSTDTQYF	TGTGCCAGCAGTGGCCGGACAGTTAGCACAGATACGCAGTATTTT
TRBV6-8	TRBJ1-6	.	.	CASSDSNYNSPLHF	TGTGCCAGCAGTGACTCGAACTATAATTCACCCCTCCACTTT
TRBV11-3	TRBJ2-2	.	TRBD1	CASSSDRGGGELFF	TGTGCCAGCAGCTCCGACAGGGGTGGCGGGGAGCTGTTTTTT
TRBV6-8	TRBJ2-7	.	.	CAISRNSYEQYF	TGTGCCATCAGTCGAAATAGTTACGAGCAGTACTTC
TRBV18	TRBJ2-3	.	TRBD1	CASSLQGVRDTQYF	TGTGCCAGCTCTCTGCAGGGGGTAAGGGATACGCAGTATTTT
TRBV19	TRBJ1-1	.	.	CASSPSREGAFF	TGTGCCAGTAGCCCATCCCGAGAGGGAGCTTTCTTT
TRBV6-8	TRBJ2-1	.	TRBD2	CASSYQPSGGHNEQFF	TGTGCCAGCAGTTACCAGCCTAGCGGGGGTCACAATGAGCAGTTCTTC
TRBV5-1	TRBJ2-3	.	TRBD2	CASSVATSGDTQYF	TGCGCCAGCAGCGTTGCGACTAGCGGGGATACGCAGTATTTT
TRBV30	TRBJ1-4	.	.	CAWSRARGEKLFF	TGTGCCTGGAGCAGGGCCAGGGGAGAAAAACTGTTTTTT
TRBV11-3	TRBJ2-5	few	.	CASSRLNSERGKYF	TGTGCCAGCAGTCGGCTCAACTCGGAGCGAGGGAAGTACTTC
TRBV6-8	TRBJ1-5	once	TRBD1	CASSPGQGASNQPQHF	TGTGCCAGCAGTCCCGGACAGGGGGCCAGCAATCAGCCCCAGCATTTT
TRBV29-1	TRBJ2-2	.	TRBD1	CSVYPGQGYTGELFF	TGCAGCGTCTACCCGGGACAGGGGTACACCGGGGAGCTGTTTTTT
TRBV6-8	TRBJ1-5	.	TRBD1	CASSSGQLRGYQPQHF	TGTGCCAGCAGTTCGGGACAGCTTCGAGGTTATCAGCCCCAGCATTTT
TRBV11-3	TRBJ1-1	.	.	CASSLSEGSLNTEAFF	TGTGCCAGCAGCTTGTCTGAAGGATCTTTGAACACTGAAGCTTTCTTT
TRBV15	TRBJ2-5	.	.	CATSRVDRKETQYF	TGTGCCACCAGCAGAGTAGACAGGAAAGAGACCCAGTACTTC
TRBV19	TRBJ2-1	.	TRBD2	CASSIGGRGNEQFF	TGTGCCAGTAGTATAGGAGGGCGGGGGAATGAGCAGTTCTTC
TRBV6-8	TRBJ1-3	.	.	CASSSQPSSGNTIYF	TGTGCCAGCAGTTCACAGCCCAGCTCTGGAAACACCATATATTTT
TRBV19	TRBJ1-2	.	.	CASSTGGRGNYGYTF	TGTGCCAGTAGTACCGGGGGGCGCGGTAACTATGGCTACACCTTC
TRBV5-1	TRBJ1-1	.	.	CASSPANMNTEAFF	TGCGCCAGCAGCCCTGCAAACATGAACACTGAAGCTTTCTTT
TRBV6-8	TRBJ2-7	hyperexpanded	.	CASRDGSSSYEQYF	TGTGCCAGCAGGGACGGGTCTAGCTCCTACGAGCAGTACTTC
TRBV8-2	TRBJ1-5	.	.	CASSLVGANQPQHF	TGTGCCAGCAGTTTGGTAGGAGCCAATCAGCCCCAGCATTTT
TRBV29-1	TRBJ2-2	.	.	CSVGPPTGELFF	TGCAGCGTGGGTCCTCCCACCGGGGAGCTGTTTTTT
TRBV29-1	TRBJ1-1	.	.	CSVGGLNTEAFF	TGCAGCGTTGGGGGTTTGAACACTGAAGCTTTCTTT
TRBV5-1	TRBJ2-5	.	.	CASSDPGGRGTQYF	TGCGCCAGCAGCGACCCCGGGGGGCGAGGGACCCAGTACTTC
TRBV14	TRBJ1-1	once	.	CASGNTEAFF	TGTGCCAGCGGGAACACTGAAGCTTTCTTT
TRBV30	TRBJ1-1	.	TRBD1	CACFDRGKVHLGEAFF	TGTGCCTGCTTTGACAGGGGGAAAGTTCACCTAGGTGAAGCTTTCTTT
TRBV11-3	TRBJ2-3	.	.	CASSLSRKGSTDTQYF	TGTGCCAGCAGCTTAAGTCGGAAGGGAAGCACAGATACGCAGTATTTT
TRBV5-1	TRBJ1-2	few	.	CASSLGGPALYGYTF	TGCGCCAGCAGCTTGGGAGGCCCAGCGCTCTATGGCTACACCTTC
TRBV5-1	TRBJ1-4	.	.	CASSLGVSRFNEKLFF	TGCGCCAGCAGCTTGGGGGTATCACGGTTTAATGAAAAACTGTTTTTT
TRBV11-3	TRBJ2-3	.	.	CASSLRGTGSSTDTQYF	TGTGCCAGCAGCTTGAGAGGAACTGGGAGTAGCACAGATACGCAGTATTTT
TRBV7-6	TRBJ2-1	.	.	CASSLGLALSNEQFF	TGTGCCAGCAGCTTGGGGCTAGCGTTGAGCAATGAGCAGTTCTTC
TRBV11-3	TRBJ2-5	medium-sized	.	CASSPAARVVGETQYF	TGTGCCAGCAGCCCCGCGGCACGGGTGGTGGGAGAGACCCAGTACTTC
TRBV6-8	TRBJ1-1	.	.	CAIKRGRMNTEAFF	TGTGCCATCAAGCGGGGGCGAATGAACACTGAAGCTTTCTTT
TRBV5-1	TRBJ2-7	.	TRBD1	CASSLAGTGNEQYF	TGCGCCAGCAGCTTGGCCGGGACAGGGAACGAGCAGTACTTC
TRBV12-5	TRBJ1-1	few	.	CASGTDSEAFF	TGTGCCAGCGGAACGGACTCTGAAGCTTTCTTT
TRBV11-3	TRBJ1-6	.	.	CASSLVMTDSPLHF	TGTGCCAGCAGCTTAGTTATGACGGATTCACCCCTCCACTTT
TRBV28	TRBJ1-3	.	.	CASSQGWGNTIYF	TGTGCCAGCAGTCAGGGCTGGGGAAACACCATATATTTT
TRBV15	TRBJ1-1	.	TRBD1	CATSRGTQGARNTEAFF	TGTGCCACCAGCAGAGGTACACAGGGGGCGAGGAACACTGAAGCTTTCTTT